This paragraph covers one T cell receptor (beta chain) sequence. The antigen is not known. The sample originates from a study of T cells after yellow fever vaccination. Study-level results: Re-detected after boosting: most primary clones, more than 95% of CD4 and 75% to 90% of CD8.

Per the germline V gene, CDR1 is LGHNA and CDR2 is YSLEER. The CDR3 has 14 amino acids. V was shortened by 0 bases and J by 6 bases, with 11 bases between the two germline ends. They built TCR cDNA with 5'RACE template switching, a step that put in a universal primer site and UMIs. TCRdb analysed the 5' RACE reads with MiXCR anew, one entry per CDR3 protein. The table includes a few hundred thousand distinct CDR3 sequences, approximately 3.3% detected once. This rearrangement joins TRBV4-3 to TRBJ1-2; D is unclear. This receptor was identified in a man in his late teens or twenties who received the YFV17D yellow fever vaccine. The specimen comprised CD4+ T cells sorted from PBMCs, sampled 10 days after the yellow fever booster vaccination. CDR3 residues: CASSQDWHSDGYTF. For the CDR3, the DNA is TGCGCCAGCAGCCAAGATTGGCATTCAGATGGCTACACCTTC.